This TCR beta chain came from a study of blood T cell repertoires in COVID-19. Study-wide background: Some COVID-19 samples were acute and others convalescent; all came from the United States, Italy and Spain. T cells, B-cell-depleted T cells, or PBMCs provided the cDNA or gDNA that served as material.

Authors' processing steps: From reference gene primer amplification, estimates of nucleated cell counts were derived. Assay used: immunoSEQ multiplex PCR; TCRdb lists only in-frame clones, some missing. V, J and clone size were drawn from that table, and D and trimming were deduced from the DNA. The table shows around 270,000 clones, with 75% to 95% occurring only once. Patients in Seattle were enrolled during active infection, then followed longitudinally. Per the germline V gene, CDR1 is LGHDT and CDR2 is YNNKEL (reference sequence). V lost 3 bases and J lost 2, with 10 bases in between. CDR3 length equals 14 residues.

The V gene is TRBV3-1 (or the pseudogene TRBV3-2), the J gene TRBJ1-2; perhaps TRBD1 as D (6 bases). This sequence originates from a person in their late teens or twenties with COVID-19, enrolled during active disease. Sample: peripheral blood. CDR3 DNA sequence: TGTGCCAGCAGCCAGGACAGTATGAACTATGGCTACACCTTC. Translation gives CASSQDSMNYGYTF.